This T cell receptor (beta chain) stems from a study of PD-1 and CTLA-4 blockade in melanoma. The protocol was immunoSEQ multiplex PCR, while the TCRdb copy is restricted to in-frame clones and leaves out a portion. The sample yields about 21,000 clones, approximately 89% seen once. This clone turned up a few times. This TCR was sampled from a human donor with melanoma. The material sequenced was CD8+ T cells from peripheral blood, taken before anti-PD-1 treatment.

CDR3 sequence (DNA): TGTGCCAGCAGTGAAGTGTACGGTAATGAGCAGTTCTTC. It encodes CASSEVYGNEQFF. This chain connects TRBV2 to TRBJ2-1; D gene uncertain. Germline CDR1 is SNHLY and CDR2 is FYNNEI. Trimming pared 1 base from V and 7 bases from J, leaving 8 bases between. The CDR3 length is 13 residues.